This T cell receptor (beta chain) was sequenced for a study of cytomegalovirus exposure and HLA in healthy donors. The CDR3 contains 15 residues. Germline V gene lookup returns CDR1 SGHDT and CDR2 YYEEEE. V lost 1 base and J 2 bases, leaving 10 bases between the germline ends. Profiling relied on immunoSEQ multiplex PCR, and the TCRdb table lists in-frame clones only, not all of them. The data contain about 84,000 clones, roughly 88% of them singletons. The chain has TRBV5-6 and TRBJ1-5; D gene ambiguous. The receptor was derived from a man aged 25-45 years in good health and CMV-seronegative. Sample: PBMCs. This CDR3 reads CASSLMIGGNQPQHF. The CDR3 region has the DNA TGTGCCAGCAGCTTGATGATCGGTGGCAATCAGCCCCAGCATTTT. Complete variable domain (other parts from reference TRBV5-6 and TRBJ1-5): DAGVTQSPTHLIKTRGQQVTLRCSPKSGHDTVSWYQQALGQGPQFIFQYYEEEERQRGNFPDRFSGHQFPNYSSELNVNALLLGDSALYLCASSLMIGGNQPQHFGDGTRLSIL.